The source of this T cell receptor beta chain is a study of OX40 agonist ivuxolimab in advanced cancers. After removal of 3 bases from V and 0 bases from J, the junction contained 5 bases not matched to a gene. The CDR3 is 18 amino acids. Germline CDR1 SEHNR, CDR2 FQNEAQ (reference sequence). The assay was immunoSEQ multiplex PCR, and TCRdb's table has in-frame clones only and misses some. The data contain 60,000 or so clones, 87% of them singletons. The TCR comes from an adult with an advanced solid tumor such as melanoma, head and neck, liver or kidney cancer. Sequencing used CD4+ or CD8+ T cells sorted from blood, obtained in a trial of the OX40 agonist ivuxolimab. J is TRBJ2-1 and V is TRBV7-9; TRBD2 aligns across 13 bases. The CDR3, as DNA: TGTGCCAGCAGCTTCGGACTAGCGGGGGACAGCTCCTACAATGAGCAGTTCTTC. Encoded protein: CASSFGLAGDSSYNEQFF.